The source of this T cell receptor (beta chain) is a study of cytomegalovirus exposure and HLA in healthy donors. This PCR relied on a set of 60 Vbeta primers and 13 Jbeta primers. Measured with immunoSEQ multiplex PCR; TCRdb has only the in-frame clones, and not every one. The sample has 55,000 to 80,000 clones; 65% to 85% are singletons. Trimming took 4 bases from V and 7 from J; bases not matched to a gene: 5. The CDR3 loop spans 16 amino acids. The germline CDR1 and CDR2 sequences are SGHVS and FQNEAQ. Sequencing input: PBMCs. The chain uses TRBV7-8 and TRBJ2-1, with 15 bases lining up with TRBD2. The source is a woman aged 30 to 39 in good health and CMV-seronegative. The chain's CDR3 is CASSSLGLAGGNEQFF. The CDR3 DNA sequence: TGTGCCAGCAGCTCCCTAGGACTAGCGGGGGGGAATGAGCAGTTCTTC.